A selection of T cell receptor beta chains follows, all from one sample in a study of beta chain features in type 1 diabetes. TCRdb's table, derived via immunoSEQ multiplex PCR, lists solely in-frame clones and lacks some. This sample has some 280,000 clones, with approximately 15% found just once. Material for sequencing was naive CD4+ T cells from blood. Source of these receptors: a man between 25 and 39 years old with type 1 diabetes. CDR3s leave out the opening cysteine and the closing phenylalanine or tryptophan. Only some rows state a clone size, as once, few, many or a class for expanded clones.

size,V,J,CDR3
few,TRBV6-1,TRBJ2-5,ATLLAGGETQY
few,TRBV29-1,TRBJ1-1,SVGGGGKDEAF
few,TRBV7-9,TRBJ2-3,ATSGQETDTQY
-,TRBV19,TRBJ2-2,ASKAGELVTGELF
few,TRBV10-3,TRBJ2-1,AISEGLAGGRLGNEQF
-,TRBV12-5,TRBJ2-1,ASGLVGTPQQF
-,TRBV20-1,TRBJ1-2,SATLDYGYT
-,TRBV18,TRBJ2-7,ASSQGRADEQY
-,TRBV6-5,TRBJ2-5,ASSYSGRFWETQY
few,TRBV27,TRBJ2-3,ASSLDRGPNTQY
-,TRBV2,TRBJ1-1,ASSEAVPGTEAF
few,TRBV6-5,TRBJ2-1,ASSRPGQGVPEQF
few,TRBV14,TRBJ2-5,ASSQNMQETQY
-,TRBV25-1,TRBJ1-4,ASSDPGSREKLF
few,TRBV19,TRBJ1-5,ASSPRGGREDQPQH
-,TRBV6-6,TRBJ2-7,ASSETRSEQY
few,TRBV9,TRBJ1-1,ASSVRPGGTEAF
-,TRBV28,TRBJ2-7,ASSQDRAHEQY
few,TRBV19,TRBJ1-4,ASTPDRVNEKLF
few,TRBV7-2,TRBJ1-3,ASRQLSGNTIY
few,TRBV5-1,TRBJ1-4,ASSRGNEKLF
-,TRBV29-1,TRBJ2-5,SVLTGREETQY
few,TRBV5-4,TRBJ2-3,ASSLGTVTDTQY
-,TRBV2,TRBJ2-1,ASGVASYNEQF